Listed below are T cell receptor beta chains from one sample, sequenced in a study of beta chain features in type 1 diabetes. TCRdb's table, derived via immunoSEQ multiplex PCR, lists solely in-frame clones and lacks some. The data contain roughly 500,000 clones, approximately 10% of them singletons. The source material was naive CD4+ T cells from blood. These receptors all stem from a woman aged 18-35 years in good health. Both conserved end residues are part of each CDR3. A D gene is named only where the DNA matches it firmly. Size values are once, few and many counts, or a class for expanded clones, and some rows have none.

D gene: NA; J gene: TRBJ1-2; V gene: TRBV7-2; clone size: few; CDR3 DNA: TGTGCCAGCAGTTCCGTCCCAGGGTATGGCTACACCTTC; CDR3 protein: CASSSVPGYGYTF
D gene: TRBD1; J gene: TRBJ1-6; V gene: TRBV7-9; clone size: NA; CDR3 DNA: TGTGCCAGCAGACCGGGGACAGTCGATAATTCACCCCTCCACTTT; CDR3 protein: CASRPGTVDNSPLHF
D gene: NA; J gene: TRBJ2-3; V gene: TRBV4-3; clone size: few; CDR3 DNA: TGCGCCAGCAGCCAAGTCGTAGGGACAGATACGCAGTATTTT; CDR3 protein: CASSQVVGTDTQYF
D gene: TRBD2; J gene: TRBJ2-1; V gene: TRBV5-4; clone size: few; CDR3 DNA: TGTGCCAGCAGCCCAGCCACTAGCGGGAGATTAAGTGAGCAGTTCTTC; CDR3 protein: CASSPATSGRLSEQFF
D gene: NA; J gene: TRBJ2-3; V gene: TRBV5-1; clone size: NA; CDR3 DNA: TGCGCCAGCAGCTTTAACAGCTTCACAGATACGCAGTATTTT; CDR3 protein: CASSFNSFTDTQYF
D gene: NA; J gene: TRBJ2-3; V gene: TRBV9; clone size: many; CDR3 DNA: TGTGCCAGCAGCGTATCTAGCACAGATACGCAGTATTTT; CDR3 protein: CASSVSSTDTQYF
D gene: NA; J gene: TRBJ2-3; V gene: TRBV4-3; clone size: few; CDR3 DNA: TGCGCCAGCAGCCAAGAGGCCGGCAGAGATACGCAGTATTTT; CDR3 protein: CASSQEAGRDTQYF
D gene: NA; J gene: TRBJ2-5; V gene: TRBV4-1; clone size: NA; CDR3 DNA: TGCGCCAGCAGCCGCTTGATGTCGTGGGTTGAGGCCCAGTACTTC; CDR3 protein: CASSRLMSWVEAQYF
D gene: TRBD1; J gene: TRBJ1-5; V gene: TRBV5-1; clone size: NA; CDR3 DNA: TGCGCCAGCAGCCTGACAGGGGCGGAACAGCCCCAGCATTTT; CDR3 protein: CASSLTGAEQPQHF
D gene: NA; J gene: TRBJ2-1; V gene: TRBV2; clone size: few; CDR3 DNA: TGTGCCAGCAGTGAAGGCTCCCCGACGCATGAGCAGTTCTTC; CDR3 protein: CASSEGSPTHEQFF
D gene: NA; J gene: TRBJ2-3; V gene: TRBV7-3; clone size: NA; CDR3 DNA: TGTGCCAGCAGCCGGGGTGCCTCCGGCACAGATACGCAGTATTTT; CDR3 protein: CASSRGASGTDTQYF
D gene: TRBD2; J gene: TRBJ2-1; V gene: TRBV11-3; clone size: few; CDR3 DNA: TGTGCCAGCAGCTTAGGACTAGCGGGAGCGGATGAGCAGTTCTTC; CDR3 protein: CASSLGLAGADEQFF
D gene: NA; J gene: TRBJ2-1; V gene: TRBV7-2; clone size: few; CDR3 DNA: TGTGCCAGCAGCTTCAGTCTAGAGCAGTTCTTC; CDR3 protein: CASSFSLEQFF
D gene: NA; J gene: TRBJ2-3; V gene: TRBV7-2; clone size: few; CDR3 DNA: TGTGCCAGCAGCTTACGCCCGGGGAGGTCGGGAGATACGCAGTATTTT; CDR3 protein: CASSLRPGRSGDTQYF
D gene: NA; J gene: TRBJ1-2; V gene: TRBV7-9; clone size: NA; CDR3 DNA: TGTGCCAGCAGCTTAGGAAGGGGATCTGCCTTC; CDR3 protein: CASSLGRGSAF
D gene: TRBD1; J gene: TRBJ2-5; V gene: TRBV7-9; clone size: few; CDR3 DNA: TGTGCCAGCAGCTTAGCACAGGGGCCGGGAGAGACCCAGTACTTC; CDR3 protein: CASSLAQGPGETQYF
D gene: TRBD2; J gene: TRBJ2-3; V gene: TRBV28; clone size: few; CDR3 DNA: TGTGCCAGCAGTTTCTCACTAGCGGGCAGCACAGATACGCAGTATTTT; CDR3 protein: CASSFSLAGSTDTQYF
D gene: TRBD2; J gene: TRBJ2-1; V gene: TRBV11-2; clone size: few; CDR3 DNA: TGTGCCAGCAGCTTAGAGCGACTAGCGGGAGCCCACAATGAGCAGTTCTTC; CDR3 protein: CASSLERLAGAHNEQFF
D gene: NA; J gene: TRBJ2-7; V gene: TRBV7-2; clone size: NA; CDR3 DNA: TGTGCCAGCAGCTTATGGGGTCGGGCCTACGAGCAGTACTTC; CDR3 protein: CASSLWGRAYEQYF
D gene: NA; J gene: TRBJ2-6; V gene: TRBV27; clone size: few; CDR3 DNA: TGTGCCAGCAGTTTACGGCCAGGCATCTCTGGGGCCAACGTCCTGACTTTC; CDR3 protein: CASSLRPGISGANVLTF
D gene: NA; J gene: TRBJ2-5; V gene: TRBV20-1; clone size: few; CDR3 DNA: TGCAGTGCTAGGCGAAAAGAGACCCAGTACTTC; CDR3 protein: CSARRKETQYF
D gene: NA; J gene: TRBJ2-2; V gene: TRBV9; clone size: NA; CDR3 DNA: TGTGCCAGCAGCGTAGCGACCGGGGAGCTGTTTTTT; CDR3 protein: CASSVATGELFF
D gene: NA; J gene: TRBJ1-1; V gene: TRBV20-1; clone size: NA; CDR3 DNA: TGCAGTGCTAGAGATCAGCAGGAAGCTTTCTTT; CDR3 protein: CSARDQQEAFF
D gene: TRBD1; J gene: TRBJ1-1; V gene: TRBV30; clone size: NA; CDR3 DNA: TGTGCCTGGAGACAGGGGGCAATAGGGGGCCAAGCTTTCTTT; CDR3 protein: CAWRQGAIGGQAFF
D gene: NA; J gene: TRBJ2-1; V gene: TRBV4-1; clone size: few; CDR3 DNA: TGCGCCAGCAGCCAAGATTGGAGGTTCTCCTACAATGAGCAGTTCTTC; CDR3 protein: CASSQDWRFSYNEQFF
D gene: NA; J gene: TRBJ2-4; V gene: TRBV30; clone size: NA; CDR3 DNA: TGTGCCTGGAGGGAAGGGGAGTTTATTCAGTACTTC; CDR3 protein: CAWREGEFIQYF
D gene: TRBD1; J gene: TRBJ2-5; V gene: TRBV4-3; clone size: NA; CDR3 DNA: TGCGCCAGCAGCCAGAACAGGGGCCAAGAGACCCAGTACTTC; CDR3 protein: CASSQNRGQETQYF
D gene: NA; J gene: TRBJ2-1; V gene: TRBV7-8; clone size: NA; CDR3 DNA: TGTGCCAGCAGCCTCTCCCGAGCAGCGGCAAGTAATGAGCAGTTCTTC; CDR3 protein: CASSLSRAAASNEQFF
D gene: TRBD1; J gene: TRBJ2-3; V gene: TRBV30; clone size: few; CDR3 DNA: TGTGCCTGGACCCTACAGGGGGGTGTTACAGATACGCAGTATTTT; CDR3 protein: CAWTLQGGVTDTQYF
D gene: NA; J gene: TRBJ1-1; V gene: TRBV7-9; clone size: NA; CDR3 DNA: TGTGCCAGCAGCTCTTGGGACTTGGAGAACACTGAAGCTTTCTTT; CDR3 protein: CASSSWDLENTEAFF
D gene: NA; J gene: TRBJ2-2; V gene: TRBV6-1; clone size: few; CDR3 DNA: TGTGCCAGCAGTGCAAGGGGCGGGACGGACACCGGGGAGCTGTTTTTT; CDR3 protein: CASSARGGTDTGELFF
D gene: NA; J gene: TRBJ2-3; V gene: TRBV6-6; clone size: few; CDR3 DNA: TGTGCCAGCAGTTTTGTCACAGATACGCAGTATTTT; CDR3 protein: CASSFVTDTQYF
D gene: NA; J gene: TRBJ2-7; V gene: TRBV19; clone size: few; CDR3 DNA: TGTGCCAGTAGTATCCCCGGACAGCTCACCTACGAGCAGTACTTC; CDR3 protein: CASSIPGQLTYEQYF
D gene: NA; J gene: TRBJ1-4; V gene: TRBV4-3; clone size: NA; CDR3 DNA: TGCGCCAGCAGCCAGGTCGGGACGGGCGATGAAAAACTGTTTTTT; CDR3 protein: CASSQVGTGDEKLFF
D gene: TRBD2; J gene: TRBJ2-1; V gene: TRBV7-2; clone size: few; CDR3 DNA: TGTGCCAGCAGGAAACTAGCGGGAGGGTACAATGAGCAGTTCTTC; CDR3 protein: CASRKLAGGYNEQFF
D gene: NA; J gene: TRBJ1-4; V gene: TRBV7-2; clone size: few; CDR3 DNA: TGTGCCAGCAGCTTATCCGACGCACTTAATGAAAAACTGTTTTTT; CDR3 protein: CASSLSDALNEKLFF
D gene: NA; J gene: TRBJ2-1; V gene: TRBV5-4; clone size: few; CDR3 DNA: TGTGCCAGCAGCTTGGGGCTAGGCCTTGGTGAGCAGTTCTTC; CDR3 protein: CASSLGLGLGEQFF
D gene: TRBD1; J gene: TRBJ2-1; V gene: TRBV7-2; clone size: NA; CDR3 DNA: TGTGCCAGCAGCTTTACGACAGGGTCCTACAATGAGCAGTTCTTC; CDR3 protein: CASSFTTGSYNEQFF
D gene: NA; J gene: TRBJ2-6; V gene: TRBV5-1; clone size: few; CDR3 DNA: TGCGCCAGCGGCCAGGGAGTGTCGGCTGGGGCCAACGTCCTGACTTTC; CDR3 protein: CASGQGVSAGANVLTF